The present TCR beta chain was sequenced within a study of response to subunit inactivated influenza vaccine. About this clonotype itself: Its antigen is unknown. A much more abundant neighbour one base away suggests this may be a read error.

Whole-study findings and limits: Each seasonal flu vaccination may recruit only limited new T cells, authors suggested.

V lost 5 bases and J lost 5, with 18 bases in between. Germline V gene data show CDR1 as DFQATT and CDR2 as SNEGSKA (reference sequence). The CDR3 covers 14 residues. TCRdb reanalysed the RT-PCR reads using MiXCR and keeps one entry per CDR3 protein. The sample holds around 710,000 distinct CDR3 sequences, about 15% seen once. The receptor's source is a man between 45 and 60 years old who received an inactivated influenza vaccine. Here the sequenced sample was PBMCs from blood, taken roughly 15 days before vaccination. V is TRBV20-1 and J is TRBJ2-5, with D possibly being TRBD1 (6 bases). CDR3: CSALPGDPVETQYF. As DNA, the CDR3 is TGCAGTGCTCTCCCAGGGGATCCCGTGGAGACCCAGTACTTC.